Presented here are 21 T cell receptor beta chains from one specimen sequenced in a study of T cell changes during pregnancy in multiple sclerosis. Sequenced by immunoSEQ multiplex PCR; TCRdb stores in-frame clones only, minus some. This table holds roughly 89,000 clones, over 80% found once. This specimen was peripheral blood, taken in the first trimester of pregnancy. The source is a female donor with multiple sclerosis, enrolled in a pregnancy study.

The V and J genes are TRBV7-2 and TRBJ2-3; TRBD2 is a possible D gene (5 bases). CDR3 length equals 18 residues. Germline V gene sequence: CDR1 SGHTA, CDR2 FQGNSA. Between the trimmed V and J ends, which lost 6 bases and 0 bases, there was a span of 22 bases. In nucleotides, the CDR3 is TGTGCCAGCAGTCCATTTCACAAGGACGGGGTCAGCACAGATACGCAGTATTTT. As protein: CASSPFHKDGVSTDTQYF.

CDR3 bases: TGTGCCAGCAGCTGTGAGAGGAACGGCTCCTACGAGCAGTACTTC. Protein sequence: CASSCERNGSYEQYF. V and J are TRBV6-9 and TRBJ2-7, with no clear D. In germline, CDR1 is MNHGY, CDR2 SVAAGI. Trimming stripped 6 bases from V and 0 bases from J, with 15 bases between. There are 15 residues in the CDR3.

The chain recombines TRBV5-4 with TRBJ1-3, with 7 bases matching TRBD1. There are 15 residues in the CDR3. V shed 4 bases and J 4 bases; nucleotides not matched to a gene: 8. Germline CDR1 reads SGHNT; CDR2 reads YYREEE (reference sequence). CDR3 sequence reads: CASSLRGQRGNTIYF. The CDR3 DNA follows: TGTGCCAGCAGCCTAAGGGGACAGCGCGGAAACACCATATATTTT.

The chain combines TRBV2 with TRBJ2-6; possible D gene TRBD2, 6 bases. Trimming pared 1 base from V and 4 bases from J, leaving 20 bases between. The CDR3 has 19 residues. The germline V gene encodes CDR1 SNHLY and CDR2 FYNNEI. The CDR3 loop is CASSEDGGEGGEGANVLTF. The CDR3 DNA sequence: TGTGCCAGCAGTGAAGACGGGGGTGAGGGTGGGGAGGGGGCCAACGTCCTGACTTTC.

This chain links TRBV18 with TRBJ1-1; D uncertain. CDR3 size: 11 residues. Trimming took 3 bases from V and 8 from J, leaving 7 bases between them. The germline CDR1 and CDR2 sequences are KGHSH and LQKENI. The DNA for the CDR3 is TGTGCCAGCTCACCGGGGAGAGAAGCTTTCTTT. It specifies CASSPGREAFF.

The J gene is TRBJ2-3, the V gene TRBV6-1; TRBD1 matches 9 bases. The CDR3 sequence is 17 residues long. Germline lookup yields CDR1 MNHNS and CDR2 SASEGT. The junction had 6 bases not matched to a gene; V was cut back by 2 bases and J by 0 bases. The CDR3 bases are TGTGCCAGCAGTGAATGGGGACAGGGACCTAGCACAGATACGCAGTATTTT. It is translated as CASSEWGQGPSTDTQYF.

The CDR3 sequence: CASSLNRGLQGAGGELFF. The CDR3 nucleotides are TGTGCCAGCAGCTTAAACCGCGGCCTACAGGGGGCGGGCGGGGAGCTGTTTTTT. J is TRBJ2-2 and V is TRBV7-2; 9 bases line up with TRBD1. CDR1 and CDR2 (germline): SGHTA, FQGNSA. Unmatched junction bases numbered 14, after V lost 2 bases and J lost 7 bases. The CDR3 loop spans 18 amino acids.

The gene calls are TRBV19 and TRBJ2-7, with D tentatively TRBD1 (6 bases). This CDR3 has 14 residues. Trimming cost V 8 bases and J 6 bases, with 20 bases left between them. Germline V gives CDR1 LNHDA, CDR2 SQIVND (reference sequence). This chain's CDR3 is CASGPQGLGGEQYF. The DNA of the CDR3 is TGTGCCAGTGGACCTCAGGGGTTAGGAGGCGAGCAGTACTTC.

The chain has TRBV2 and TRBJ2-5, with D tentatively TRBD1 (6 bases). This CDR3 has 14 residues. Germline V gives CDR1 SNHLY, CDR2 FYNNEI. V was cut by 5 bases and J by 5 bases, with 15 bases left in between. Here the CDR3 reads CASSPRGGVETQYF. CDR3 nucleotides: TGTGCCAGCAGTCCGCGAGGGGGTGTGGAGACCCAGTACTTC.

This clone has only one observation. The chain recombines TRBV6-5 with TRBJ2-1; possibly TRBD2 for D (6 bases). Germline CDR1 and CDR2: MNHEY and SVGAGI. Trimming removed 6 bases at V and 0 bases at J, with 12 bases between. The CDR3 has 15 residues. The CDR3 DNA reads TGTGCCAGCAGACGGCGCGGGGCCTCCTACAATGAGCAGTTCTTC. Its translation: CASRRRGASYNEQFF.

The rearrangement uses TRBV19 and TRBJ2-3; 10 bases fit TRBD2. Germline V gene data show CDR1 as LNHDA and CDR2 as SQIVND (reference sequence). The CDR3 spans 15 residues. V gave up 5 bases and J gave up 5 bases; unmatched junction bases: 7. CDR3 residues: CASSELAGMGDTQYF. As DNA, the CDR3 is TGTGCCAGTAGTGAACTAGCGGGGATGGGAGATACGCAGTATTTT.

This rearrangement joins TRBV29-1 to TRBJ2-7; TRBD2 aligns across 14 bases. Trimming removed 1 base from V and 0 bases from J; junction bases left unmatched: 8. Germline V lookup: CDR1 SQVTM, CDR2 ANQGSEA. This CDR3 region has 18 residues. DNA for the CDR3: TGCAGCGTTGAAGGGGGGACTAGCGGGGGTTTGAGCTCCTACGAGCAGTACTTC. Its protein is CSVEGGTSGGLSSYEQYF.

Comments on this clone: A read error may account for a junction end that differs from germline. The chain combines TRBV5-1 with TRBJ1-2, with unresolved D. This CDR3 is built from 14 residues. Germline lookup yields CDR1 SGHRS and CDR2 YFSETQ. DNA of the CDR3: TGCGCCAGCGGCTTGGGGTCGCTAGACTATGGCTACACCTTC. It translates to CASGLGSLDYGYTF.

V is TRBV29-1 and J is TRBJ1-2, with D tentatively TRBD1 (6 bases). The germline gives CDR1 SQVTM, CDR2 ANQGSEA. V gave up 1 base and J gave up 6 bases, with 9 bases separating them. The CDR3 totals 12 residues. In DNA, the CDR3 is TGCAGCGTTGAAGGGACAGTTGATGGCTACACCTTC. This codes for CSVEGTVDGYTF.

J is TRBJ1-1 and V is TRBV5-5, with 8 positions matching TRBD1. The junction had 7 bases not matched to a gene; V was cut back by 2 bases and J by 1 base. The germline V gene has CDR1 SGHKS and CDR2 YYEKEE (reference sequence). This CDR3 region has 16 residues. The chain's CDR3 is CASSLAQGAGNTEAFF. Written as DNA, the CDR3 is TGTGCCAGCAGCTTAGCTCAGGGGGCCGGGAACACTGAAGCTTTCTTT.

V usage is TRBV19 and J usage is TRBJ1-2, with D maybe TRBD1 (6 bases). The CDR3 covers 15 residues. In germline, CDR1 is LNHDA, CDR2 SQIVND (reference sequence). The V end was cut by 6 bases, the J end by 5 bases, with 19 bases between. The CDR3 coding sequence is TGTGCCAGTAGCCCAGGGCAGGGGATCGCTTATGGCTACACCTTC. Its protein product is CASSPGQGIAYGYTF.

The chain has TRBV9 and TRBJ1-5; TRBD1 aligns across 8 bases. After removal of 4 bases from V and 3 bases from J, the junction contained 6 bases not matched to a gene. Per germline, CDR1 SGDLS and CDR2 YYNGEE. CDR3 size: 15 residues. As DNA, the CDR3 is TGTGCCAGCAGCAAGCAGGGACAGGACAATCAGCCCCAGCATTTT. Translating it yields CASSKQGQDNQPQHF.

V and J are TRBV7-6 and TRBJ2-5; TRBD2 agrees at 7 bases. CDR1 and CDR2 from the germline V gene are SGHVS and FNYEAQ. J lost 2 bases, V lost 5 bases, and 11 bases had no gene match. The CDR3 is made up of 16 amino acids. This chain's CDR3 is CASSKRDYKTQETQYF. In DNA form, the CDR3 reads TGTGCCAGCAGCAAACGGGACTACAAGACGCAAGAGACCCAGTACTTC.

This rearrangement joins TRBV18 to TRBJ2-1, with TRBD2 matching 9 bases. CDR1 is KGHSH, CDR2 LQKENI, per germline. V dropped 3 bases and J dropped 7; count of bases not matched to a gene: 4. The CDR3 contains 14 residues. In DNA form, the CDR3 reads TGTGCCAGCTCACCGTCTAGCGGGGATAATGAGCAGTTCTTC. This encodes CASSPSSGDNEQFF. The full variable domain, rest sourced from reference TRBV18 and TRBJ2-1, is NAGVMQNPRHLVRRRGQEARLRCSPMKGHSHVYWYRQLPEEGLKFMVYLQKENIIDESGMPKERFSAEFPKEGPSILRIQQVVRGDSAAYFCASSPSSGDNEQFFGPGTRLTVL.

The V call is TRBV18, the J call TRBJ1-2; tentative D call: TRBD1 (6 bases). The CDR3 is made up of 15 amino acids. V was clipped by 5 bases and J by 4 bases, with 17 bases between them. CDR1 KGHSH and CDR2 LQKENI come from the germline V gene. CDR3: CASSSLQDSTYGYTF. The CDR3 DNA follows: TGTGCCAGCTCATCACTCCAGGACAGTACCTATGGCTACACCTTC.

The CDR3 nucleotides are TGTGCCAGCTCACATAGACCAACAGAGAACACTGAAGCTTTCTTT. The encoded protein is CASSHRPTENTEAFF. The V call is TRBV18, the J call TRBJ1-1; D is unresolved. Germline V lookup: CDR1 KGHSH, CDR2 LQKENI. The V end lost 4 bases, the J end lost 1 base, and 13 bases lay between the germline ends. The CDR3 is made up of 15 amino acids.